The clone carrying this T cell receptor beta chain came up many times. The antigen is unknown. The data stem from a study of T-cell reconstitution after alpha-beta-depleted transplantation in children. Study-wide findings and caveats: From surviving recipient T cells and thymic progenitors came the high day-60 TCRbeta diversity observed in some patients. Newly made T cells mostly supplied T-cell counts and diversity one year after transplant. Several hundred expanded graft clones reportedly supplied alpha-beta T cells about two months after transplant.

Unique molecular identifiers were used to barcode this TCRbeta library. A single record per CDR3 protein comes from TCRdb applying MiXCR to the PCR reads. The repertoire includes fewer than 35,000 distinct CDR3 sequences, 5% to 7% of them detected once, and 25% to 30% sits in the top ten. Source: peripheral blood, taken 60 days after TCRalphabeta/CD19-depleted stem cell transplant. The receptor was derived from a child less than two years old who had a stem cell transplant for acute myeloid leukemia, so the T cells may come from the graft donor.

The CDR3 is CASSSRGESTEAFF. The CDR3 DNA reads as TGTGCCAGCAGCTCGAGGGGGGAGAGCACTGAAGCTTTCTTT. The V and J genes are TRBV7-6 and TRBJ1-1; D is perhaps TRBD1 (6 bases). Trimming removed 4 bases at V and 4 bases at J, with 13 bases between. Germline loops: CDR1 SGHVS, CDR2 FNYEAQ. This CDR3 is 14 amino acids long.